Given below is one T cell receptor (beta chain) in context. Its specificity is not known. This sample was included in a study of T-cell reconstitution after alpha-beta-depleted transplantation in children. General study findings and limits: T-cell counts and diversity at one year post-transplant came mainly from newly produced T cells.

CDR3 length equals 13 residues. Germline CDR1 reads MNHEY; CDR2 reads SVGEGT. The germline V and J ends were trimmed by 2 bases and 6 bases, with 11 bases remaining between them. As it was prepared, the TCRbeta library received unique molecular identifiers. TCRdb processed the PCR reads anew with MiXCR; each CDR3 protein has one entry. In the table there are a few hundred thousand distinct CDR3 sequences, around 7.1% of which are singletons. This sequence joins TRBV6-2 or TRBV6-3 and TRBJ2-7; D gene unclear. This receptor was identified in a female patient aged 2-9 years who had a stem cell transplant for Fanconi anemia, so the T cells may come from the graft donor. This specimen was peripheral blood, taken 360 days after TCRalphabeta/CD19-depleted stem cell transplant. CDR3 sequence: CASSYTAPGEQYV. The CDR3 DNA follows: TGTGCCAGCAGTTACACCGCTCCGGGCGAGCAGTACGTC.